These 27 T cell receptor beta chains were sequenced from one sample in a study of cytomegalovirus exposure and HLA in healthy donors (dated by TCRdb to 2016 to 2017). Library preparation employed the immunoSEQ multiplex PCR assay. For the multiplex PCR, a mixture combining 60 forward primers for TCR Vbeta segments and 13 reverse primers for TCR Jbeta segments was used. Not all clones reach the TCRdb copy of this immuneACCESS table, which keeps in-frame sequences only. Checked studies attribute under half of the gap to unresolved V genes and leave the rest unexplained. Present in this sample are approximately 190,000 clones, roughly 81% of which were seen just once. Together, the top ten hold 2.1% of the sample. The sample comprised PBMCs. Receptors originate from a woman aged 25 to 39 in good health and CMV-seropositive.

V gene TRBV6-5 combines with J gene TRBJ1-4; tentatively, D is TRBD1 (6 bases). The CDR3 has 15 amino acids. Per germline, CDR1 MNHEY and CDR2 SVGAGI. The V and J ends lost 4 bases and 4 bases respectively, with 13 bases between them. This CDR3 is CASSFTGTRNEKLFF. In DNA form, the CDR3 reads TGTGCCAGCAGTTTCACAGGGACCCGTAATGAAAAACTGTTTTTT.

The V gene is TRBV6-1, the J gene TRBJ1-1; D ambiguous. V lost 4 bases and J lost 1, with 7 bases in between. Germline values: CDR1 MNHNS, CDR2 SASEGT. The CDR3 is made up of 13 amino acids. The CDR3 spells CASSGARNTEAFF. The CDR3, as DNA: TGTGCCAGCAGTGGGGCCAGGAACACTGAAGCTTTCTTT.

This clone was detected only a few times. The J gene is TRBJ2-5, the V gene TRBV2; 7 nucleotides match TRBD2. The ends lost 4 bases at V and 4 bases at J; junction bases unmatched: 3. The germline V gene encodes CDR1 SNHLY and CDR2 FYNNEI. This CDR3 contains 13 residues. The CDR3 spells CASSGLATETQYF. CDR3 in DNA: TGTGCCAGCAGTGGACTAGCTACAGAGACCCAGTACTTC.

This clone was detected once. J is TRBJ2-5 and V is TRBV4-2, with 7 nucleotides matching TRBD2. J lost 0 bases, V lost 0 bases, and 4 bases had no gene match. This CDR3 is built from 16 residues. Germline CDR1 is LGHNA and CDR2 is YNFKEQ. As DNA, the CDR3 is TGTGCCAGCAGCCAAGATCGGGGGGACTACCAAGAGACCCAGTACTTC. Amino acid sequence: CASSQDRGDYQETQYF.

The rearrangement joins TRBV15 to TRBJ2-3; TRBD2 agrees at 8 bases. V was clipped by 1 base and J by 5 bases; unmatched bases: 8. The CDR3 covers 16 residues. The germline gives CDR1 LNHNV, CDR2 YYDKDF (reference sequence). The chain's CDR3 is CATSRGTSGVLDTQYF. CDR3 bases: TGTGCCACCAGCAGAGGCACTAGCGGAGTTTTAGATACGCAGTATTTT.

The J gene is TRBJ1-2, the V gene TRBV28, with a possible D match to TRBD1 (5 bases). CDR1 and CDR2 from the germline V gene are MDHEN and SYDVKM. V was clipped by 5 bases and J by 1 base, with 11 bases between them. The CDR3 totals 14 residues. The CDR3 nucleotides read TGTGCCAGCAGTACAGGCGTCCTTAACTATGGCTACACCTTC. This sequence encodes CASSTGVLNYGYTF.

This clone was counted only a few times. The CDR3 bases are TGTGCCAGCAGCATATACAGGGGAAGCTCCTACAATGAGCAGTTCTTC. Translating it yields CASSIYRGSSYNEQFF. V and J are TRBV7-2 and TRBJ2-1; 7 nucleotides match TRBD1. Germline CDR1 is SGHTA and CDR2 is FQGNSA. The CDR3 loop spans 16 amino acids. V shed 5 bases, J shed 0 bases, and the junction held 7 bases outside the gene matches.

In its sample, this clone was seen a few times. V and J are TRBV6-5 and TRBJ2-3; 9 positions match TRBD2. The CDR3 length is 15 residues. From germline, CDR1 is MNHEY and CDR2 SVGAGI. V was clipped by 8 bases and J by 2 bases; unmatched bases: 8. CDR3 sequence (DNA): TGTGCCAGCCAAAACCAGCGGGGGGCCACAGATACGCAGTATTTT. Translation gives CASQNQRGATDTQYF.

There are a few counts of this clone. The rearrangement uses TRBV19 and TRBJ1-1; TRBD1 aligns across 7 bases. J gave up 5 bases and V 2 bases, and 14 bases lay outside the gene matches. Germline CDR1 LNHDA, CDR2 SQIVND (reference sequence). The CDR3 has 17 amino acids. The CDR3 DNA reads TGTGCCAGTAGTATATTCCCCCAGGGGGTTATAAAGACTGAAGCTTTCTTT. Residues: CASSIFPQGVIKTEAFF.

V and J are TRBV6-6 and TRBJ2-7, with TRBD2 matching over 13 bases. Germline-derived CDR1 and CDR2 are MNHNY and SVGAGI (reference sequence). The CDR3 is 14 residues long. V was pared by 8 bases and J by 2 bases, with 3 bases of the junction left unmatched. As DNA, the CDR3 is TGTGCCAGCGGACTAGCGGGGGCCCCCTACGAGCAGTACTTC. Protein: CASGLAGAPYEQYF.

This clone was counted a single time. This chain links TRBV4-3 with TRBJ2-7; D gene uncertain. Germline V gene lookup returns CDR1 LGHNA and CDR2 YSLEER. The CDR3 runs to 13 residues. V lost 3 bases and J lost 0, with 6 bases in between. This CDR3 is CASSHTGSYEQYF. Here the CDR3 DNA reads TGCGCCAGCAGCCATACTGGCTCCTACGAGCAGTACTTC.

This clone was observed a few times. The V call is TRBV7-3, the J call TRBJ2-1, with 9 bases that match TRBD2. There are 15 residues in the CDR3. V trimming: 5 bases; J trimming: 6 bases; junction bases outside the gene matches: 8. CDR1 is SGHTA, CDR2 FQGTGA, per germline. This chain's CDR3 is CASSQRLAGFNEQFF. CDR3 in DNA: TGTGCCAGCAGCCAAAGGCTAGCGGGGTTCAATGAGCAGTTCTTC.

The chain couples TRBV4-1 to TRBJ2-7; D gene unclear. The V gene's germline CDR1 is MGHRA and CDR2 YSYEKL. Trimming cost V 4 bases and J 3 bases, with 10 bases left between them. This CDR3 has 13 residues. CDR3 coding DNA: TGCGCCAGCAGCCGATCGACTGGCTACGAGCAGTACTTC. Translating it yields CASSRSTGYEQYF.

This clone was seen only a few times. The chain joins TRBV11-2 to TRBJ2-7, with TRBD2 as a possible D gene (6 bases). Trimming shortened V by 4 bases and J by 2 bases, and 12 bases separated the two germline ends. This CDR3 comprises 14 residues. Germline lookup yields CDR1 SGHAT and CDR2 FQNNGV. The CDR3 loop reads CASSSDGGTYEQYF. The CDR3 coding sequence is TGTGCCAGCAGCTCCGACGGGGGAACCTACGAGCAGTACTTC.

The chain recombines TRBV7-3 with TRBJ2-7; D might be TRBD1 (5 bases). V was cut by 0 bases and J by 1 base, with 16 bases left in between. Germline lookup yields CDR1 SGHTA and CDR2 FQGTGA. CDR3 length: 17 amino acids. CDR3 sequence: CASSLTRELLGSYEQYF. In DNA form, the CDR3 reads TGTGCCAGCAGCTTAACCAGGGAACTCCTCGGGTCCTACGAGCAGTACTTC.

This chain uses TRBV7-6 with TRBJ1-2; 8 positions match TRBD1. Germline CDR1 SGHVS, CDR2 FNYEAQ. The CDR3 contains 15 residues. Trimming removed 1 base from V and 3 bases from J; junction bases left unmatched: 4. CDR3 protein: CASSLGTGFDYGYTF. CDR3 bases: TGTGCCAGCAGCTTAGGGACAGGGTTTGACTATGGCTACACCTTC.

The chain uses TRBV18 and TRBJ2-7; TRBD2 aligns across 13 bases. The CDR3 extends over 18 amino acids. V gave up 2 bases and J gave up 3 bases; unmatched junction bases: 10. CDR1 is KGHSH and CDR2 is LQKENI in the germline V gene. The CDR3 is CASSPVWTSGSMGYEQYF. The CDR3 coding sequence is TGTGCCAGCTCACCAGTATGGACTAGCGGGAGTATGGGCTACGAGCAGTACTTC.

The chain joins TRBV10-3 to TRBJ2-3; 10 nucleotides match TRBD2. V shed 7 bases and J 1 base; nucleotides not matched to a gene: 8. The CDR3 totals 16 residues. The germline gives CDR1 ENHRY, CDR2 SYGVKD. DNA for the CDR3: TGTGCCATCACCCCCAGCGGGACTAGCGGCACAGATACGCAGTATTTT. Amino acid sequence: CAITPSGTSGTDTQYF.

The chain is built from TRBV7-2 and TRBJ1-2, with 9 bases aligning to TRBD1. This CDR3 is built from 14 residues. V shed 2 bases and J 4 bases; nucleotides not matched to a gene: 2. The V gene's germline CDR1 is SGHTA and CDR2 FQGNSA. The CDR3 bases are TGTGCCAGCAGCTTAACGGACAGGGGCTATGGCTACACCTTC. Translated: CASSLTDRGYGYTF. The full variable domain, its missing parts supplied by reference TRBV7-2 and TRBJ1-2, is GAGVSQSPSNKVTEKGKDVELRCDPISGHTALYWYRQSLGQGLEFLIYFQGNSAPDKSGLPSDRFSAERTGGSVSTLTIQRTQQEDSAVYLCASSLTDRGYGYTFGSGTRLTVV.

This clone was seen a single time. This rearrangement joins TRBV28 to TRBJ1-2; 7 nucleotides line up with TRBD1. Per the germline V gene, CDR1 is MDHEN and CDR2 is SYDVKM. This CDR3 comprises 13 residues. V gave up 6 bases and J gave up 7 bases; unmatched junction bases: 8. The CDR3 region has the DNA TGTGCCAGCAGCGCCGACAGGGCGGCTGGCTACACCTTC. It encodes CASSADRAAGYTF.

The chain uses TRBV19 and TRBJ2-2; a possible D gene is TRBD1 (5 bases). V lost 5 bases and J 3 bases, leaving 7 bases between the germline ends. Germline CDR1 and CDR2: LNHDA and SQIVND (reference sequence). The CDR3 consists of 13 residues. CDR3 region: CASSLQDTGELFF. In DNA form, the CDR3 reads TGTGCCAGTAGTTTACAGGACACCGGGGAGCTGTTTTTT.

The chain has TRBV7-9 and TRBJ1-1; perhaps TRBD1 as D (6 bases). The V end lost 2 bases, the J end lost 3 bases, and 10 bases lay between the germline ends. This CDR3 spans 14 amino acids. Germline values: CDR1 SEHNR, CDR2 FQNEAQ (reference sequence). CDR3 protein: CASSLSGVYTEAFF. CDR3 DNA: TGTGCCAGCAGCTTATCAGGGGTGTACACTGAAGCTTTCTTT.

J is TRBJ2-5 and V is TRBV10-3; the match to TRBD1 covers 10 bases. Trimming at V came to 6 bases and at J to 1 base, leaving 5 bases not matched to a gene. Per germline, CDR1 ENHRY and CDR2 SYGVKD. The CDR3 loop spans 15 amino acids. The CDR3 region is CAISEGQGFQETQYF. The CDR3 nucleotides read TGTGCCATCAGCGAGGGACAGGGGTTCCAAGAGACCCAGTACTTC.

The chain couples TRBV18 to TRBJ2-3; D is uncertain. Trimming removed 2 bases at V and 2 bases at J, with 2 bases between. Germline CDR1 reads KGHSH; CDR2 reads LQKENI. The CDR3 is 12 residues long. CDR3 DNA: TGTGCCAGCTCACCATACACAGATACGCAGTATTTT. Amino acids: CASSPYTDTQYF.

The gene calls are TRBV2 and TRBJ1-6; D may be TRBD1 (5 bases). This CDR3 region has 14 residues. Looked up from germline, CDR1 is SNHLY and CDR2 is FYNNEI. V was clipped by 6 bases and J by 9 bases, with 15 bases between them. The CDR3 bases are TGTGCCAGCAGGGCTACGACAGTCTTTTCACCCCTCCACTTT. Amino acid sequence: CASRATTVFSPLHF.

The chain combines TRBV11-2 with TRBJ2-5; 11 bases agree with TRBD2. Germline V gives CDR1 SGHAT, CDR2 FQNNGV. The CDR3 has 15 amino acids. V trimming: 1 base; J trimming: 5 bases; junction bases outside the gene matches: 3. CDR3: CASSLASGRWETQYF. The CDR3 DNA reads as TGTGCCAGCAGCTTAGCTAGCGGGAGGTGGGAGACCCAGTACTTC. The complete variable domain, with remaining parts taken from reference TRBV11-2 and TRBJ2-5, reads EAGVAQSPRYKIIEKRQSVAFWCNPISGHATLYWYQQILGQGPKLLIQFQNNGVVDDSQLPKDRFSAERLKGVDSTLKIQPAKLEDSAVYLCASSLASGRWETQYFGPGTRLLVL.

The chain combines TRBV5-4 with TRBJ1-4; 11 positions match TRBD1. This CDR3 is 17 amino acids long. The ends lost 4 bases at V and 0 bases at J; junction bases unmatched: 5. Germline assignment: CDR1 SGHNT and CDR2 YYREEE (reference sequence). CDR3 in DNA: TGTGCCAGCAGCAAGGGACAGGGGGAAGCAACTAATGAAAAACTGTTTTTT. Translation gives CASSKGQGEATNEKLFF.